Described below is a single T cell receptor beta chain sequence and its context. TCRdb keeps only in-frame clones here, not all; method: immunoSEQ multiplex PCR. The repertoire holds about 46,000 clones, approximately 83% seen once, with around 14% in the top ten. The sample comes from a study of blood T cell repertoires in COVID-19. Background on the study: From the United States, Italy and Spain came samples of acute and convalescent COVID-19. T cells, B-cell-depleted T cells, or PBMCs provided the cDNA or gDNA that served as material.

Per germline, CDR1 SGHDT and CDR2 YYEEEE. V was clipped by 4 bases and J by 7 bases, with 17 bases between them. This CDR3 region has 15 residues. The chain links TRBV5-6 to TRBJ2-2; D remains ambiguous. This sequence originates from a human donor in a cohort sampled during active COVID-19. The donor label of this sample is uncertain. The sample was peripheral blood. The CDR3 reads CASSKDWVGVGELFF. Here the CDR3 DNA reads TGTGCCAGCAGCAAAGACTGGGTAGGAGTCGGGGAGCTGTTTTTT.